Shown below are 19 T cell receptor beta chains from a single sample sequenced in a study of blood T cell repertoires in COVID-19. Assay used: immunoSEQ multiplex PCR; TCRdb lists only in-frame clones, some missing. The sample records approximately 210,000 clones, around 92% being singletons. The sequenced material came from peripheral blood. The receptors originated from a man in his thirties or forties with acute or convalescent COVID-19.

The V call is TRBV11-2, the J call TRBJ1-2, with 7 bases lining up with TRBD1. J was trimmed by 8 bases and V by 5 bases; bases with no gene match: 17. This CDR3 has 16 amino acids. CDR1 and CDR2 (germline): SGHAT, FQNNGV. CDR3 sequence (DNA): TGTGCCAGCAGCCTTCTAGGTACAGGGGTTCGATACGGCTACACCTTC. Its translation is CASSLLGTGVRYGYTF.

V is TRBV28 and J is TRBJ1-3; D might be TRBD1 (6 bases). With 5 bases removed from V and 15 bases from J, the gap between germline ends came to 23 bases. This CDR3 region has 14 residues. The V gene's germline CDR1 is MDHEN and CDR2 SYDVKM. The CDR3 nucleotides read TGTGCCAGCAGTCCCCAGGGCCCCAGGGGTTTTGGATATTTT. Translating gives CASSPQGPRGFGYF.

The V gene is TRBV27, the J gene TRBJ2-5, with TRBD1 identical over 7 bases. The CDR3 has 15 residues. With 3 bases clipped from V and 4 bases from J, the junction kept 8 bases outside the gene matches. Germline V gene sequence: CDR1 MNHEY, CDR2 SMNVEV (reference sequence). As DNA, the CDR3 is TGTGCCAGCAGTTTTGGCAGGGGGAAGGGAGAGACCCAGTACTTC. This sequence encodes CASSFGRGKGETQYF.

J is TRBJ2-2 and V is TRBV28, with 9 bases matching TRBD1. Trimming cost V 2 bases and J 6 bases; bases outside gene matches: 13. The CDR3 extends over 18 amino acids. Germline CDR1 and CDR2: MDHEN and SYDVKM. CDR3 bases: TGTGCCAGCAGTTTACCCTTCTTCGGGACAGGGAAAGCCGGGGAGCTGTTTTTT. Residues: CASSLPFFGTGKAGELFF.

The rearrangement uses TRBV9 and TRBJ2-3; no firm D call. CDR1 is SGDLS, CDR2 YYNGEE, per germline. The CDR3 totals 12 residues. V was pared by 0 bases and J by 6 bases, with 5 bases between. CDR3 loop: CASSVDQDTQYF. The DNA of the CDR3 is TGTGCCAGCAGCGTAGATCAGGATACGCAGTATTTT.

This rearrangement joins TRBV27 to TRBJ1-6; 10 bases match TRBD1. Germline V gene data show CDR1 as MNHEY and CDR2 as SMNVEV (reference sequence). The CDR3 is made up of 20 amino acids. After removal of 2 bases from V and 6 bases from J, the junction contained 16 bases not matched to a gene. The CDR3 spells CASSLRPGQGSPSGNSPLHF. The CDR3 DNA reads TGTGCCAGCAGTTTACGGCCGGGACAGGGGTCCCCCTCCGGTAATTCACCCCTCCACTTT.

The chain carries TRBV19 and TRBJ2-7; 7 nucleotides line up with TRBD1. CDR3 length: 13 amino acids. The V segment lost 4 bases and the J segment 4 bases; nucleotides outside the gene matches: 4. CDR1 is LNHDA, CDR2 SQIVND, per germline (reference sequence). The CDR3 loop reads CASSNGQDYEQYF. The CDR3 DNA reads TGTGCCAGTAGTAATGGACAGGATTACGAGCAGTACTTC.

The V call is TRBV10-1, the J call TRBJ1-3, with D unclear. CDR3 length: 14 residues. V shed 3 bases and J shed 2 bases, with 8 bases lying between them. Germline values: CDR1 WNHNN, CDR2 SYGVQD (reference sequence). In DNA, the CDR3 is TGCGCCAGCAGTGACCCAGGTCCTGGAAACACCATATATTTT. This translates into CASSDPGPGNTIYF.

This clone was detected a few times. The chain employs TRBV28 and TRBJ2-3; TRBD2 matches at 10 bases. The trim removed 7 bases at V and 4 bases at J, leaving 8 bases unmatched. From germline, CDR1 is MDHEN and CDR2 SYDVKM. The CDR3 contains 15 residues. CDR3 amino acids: CASNMPSGGADTQYF. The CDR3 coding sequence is TGTGCCAGCAATATGCCCAGCGGGGGGGCAGATACGCAGTATTTT. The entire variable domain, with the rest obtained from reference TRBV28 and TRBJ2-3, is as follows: DVKVTQSSRYLVKRTGEKVFLECVQDMDHENMFWYRQDPGLGLRLIYFSYDVKMKEKGDIPEGYSVSREKKERFSLILESASTNQTSMYLCASNMPSGGADTQYFGPGTRLTVL.

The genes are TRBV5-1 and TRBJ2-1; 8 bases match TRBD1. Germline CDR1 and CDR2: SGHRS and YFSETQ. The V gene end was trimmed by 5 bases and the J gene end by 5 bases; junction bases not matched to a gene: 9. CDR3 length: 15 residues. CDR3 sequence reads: CASSLQGATDNEQFF. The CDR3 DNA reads TGCGCCAGCAGTCTTCAGGGGGCCACCGACAATGAGCAGTTCTTC.

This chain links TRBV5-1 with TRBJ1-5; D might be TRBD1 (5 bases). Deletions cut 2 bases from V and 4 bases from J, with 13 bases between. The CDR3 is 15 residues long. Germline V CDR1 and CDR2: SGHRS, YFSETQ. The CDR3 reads CASSLAGDENQPQHF. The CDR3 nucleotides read TGCGCCAGCAGCTTAGCGGGGGATGAGAATCAGCCCCAGCATTTT.

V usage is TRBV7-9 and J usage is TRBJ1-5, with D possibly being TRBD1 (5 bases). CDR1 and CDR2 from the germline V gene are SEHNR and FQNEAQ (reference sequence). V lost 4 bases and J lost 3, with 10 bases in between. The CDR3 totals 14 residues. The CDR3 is CASSSGGANQPQHF. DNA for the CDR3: TGTGCCAGCAGCTCGGGCGGGGCCAATCAGCCCCAGCATTTT.

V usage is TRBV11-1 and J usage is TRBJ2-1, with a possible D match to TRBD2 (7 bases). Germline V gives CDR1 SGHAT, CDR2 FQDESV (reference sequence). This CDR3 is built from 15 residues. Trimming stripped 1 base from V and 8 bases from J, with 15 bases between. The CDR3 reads CASSLVGAGADEQFF. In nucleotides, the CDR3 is TGTGCCAGCAGCTTAGTGGGGGCGGGAGCGGATGAGCAGTTCTTC.

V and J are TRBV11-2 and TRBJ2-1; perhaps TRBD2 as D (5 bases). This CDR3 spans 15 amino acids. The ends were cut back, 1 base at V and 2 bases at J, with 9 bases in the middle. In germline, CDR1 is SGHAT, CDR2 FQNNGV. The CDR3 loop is CASSLASGTYNEQFF. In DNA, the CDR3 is TGTGCCAGCAGCTTAGCTTCCGGGACCTACAATGAGCAGTTCTTC. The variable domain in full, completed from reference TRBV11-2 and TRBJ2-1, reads EAGVAQSPRYKIIEKRQSVAFWCNPISGHATLYWYQQILGQGPKLLIQFQNNGVVDDSQLPKDRFSAERLKGVDSTLKIQPAKLEDSAVYLCASSLASGTYNEQFFGPGTRLTVL.

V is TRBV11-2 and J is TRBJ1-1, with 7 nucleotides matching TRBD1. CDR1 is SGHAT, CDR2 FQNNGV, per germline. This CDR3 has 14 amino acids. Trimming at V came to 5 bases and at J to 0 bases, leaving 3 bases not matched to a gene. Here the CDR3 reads CASSPQGMNTEAFF. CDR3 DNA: TGTGCCAGCAGCCCACAGGGGATGAACACTGAAGCTTTCTTT.

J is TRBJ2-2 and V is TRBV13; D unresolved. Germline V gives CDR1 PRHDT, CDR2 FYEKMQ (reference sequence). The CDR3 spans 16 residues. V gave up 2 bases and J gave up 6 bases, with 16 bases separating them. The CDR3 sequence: CASSLYSRPLSGELFF. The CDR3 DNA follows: TGTGCCAGCAGCTTATACTCGCGGCCCCTCTCCGGGGAGCTGTTTTTT.

The CDR3 coding sequence is TGCGCCAGCAGCTTGCCATACGACGGGGAGCAGTACTTC. Translation: CASSLPYDGEQYF. The chain recombines TRBV5-1 with TRBJ2-7; D ambiguous. Germline V CDR1 and CDR2: SGHRS, YFSETQ. Trimming pared 1 base from V and 7 bases from J, leaving 12 bases between. This CDR3 has 13 amino acids.

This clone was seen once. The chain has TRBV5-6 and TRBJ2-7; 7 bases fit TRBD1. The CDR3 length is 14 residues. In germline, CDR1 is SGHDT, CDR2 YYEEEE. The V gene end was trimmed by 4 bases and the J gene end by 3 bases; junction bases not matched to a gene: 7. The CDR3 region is CASSPIGTVYEQYF. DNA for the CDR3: TGTGCCAGCAGCCCGATCGGGACAGTCTACGAGCAGTACTTC.

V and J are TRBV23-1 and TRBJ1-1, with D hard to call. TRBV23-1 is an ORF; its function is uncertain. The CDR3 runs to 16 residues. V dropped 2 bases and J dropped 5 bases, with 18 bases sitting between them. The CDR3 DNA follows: TGCGCCAGCAGTCAAAGGAGCCGGATTGTTGTAACTGAAGCTTTCTTT. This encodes CASSQRSRIVVTEAFF.